Following are 18 T cell receptor beta chains from one sample sequenced in a study of CD8+CD57+ T cells in acquired aplastic anemia (dated by TCRdb to 2016 to 2019). TCRdb names Illumina HiSeq 2000 as the instrument used. Genomic DNA was used as template for profiling of TCR beta VDJ combinations and CDR3 sequences. The public reads were quality trimmed at Q25 with fastp and then assembled into clones with MiXCR by TCRdb, keeping productive beta chains. Rows matching on CDR3 protein sequence are summarized as one entry with the most common DNA and genes. The sample table records about 200,000 distinct CDR3 sequences; around 50% of these occur just once. Just under 20% of the sample comes from the top ten. Flow cytometry had shown CD8+CD57+ cell expansion in the patients selected for sequencing. Sequenced input: sorted CD4+, CD8+, or CD8+CD57+ T cells (not recorded which) from PBMCs. These receptors came from a human donor with aplastic anemia.

As concerns this clonotype: At one boundary the junction diverges from the germline segment, which might be a read error. This chain connects TRBV20-1 to TRBJ2-7; 11 bases agree with TRBD2. The germline V gene encodes CDR1 DFQATT and CDR2 SNEGSKA (reference sequence). The CDR3 totals 11 residues. The CDR3 loop is CSARLTSGENF. The CDR3 DNA sequence: TGCAGTGCTAGGTTGACTAGCGGGGAGAACTTC.

The table lists this clonotype with many counts. The chain recombines TRBV6-1 with TRBJ1-1; TRBD1 agrees at 12 bases. Trimming at V came to 10 bases and at J to 6 bases, leaving 15 bases not matched to a gene. The CDR3 runs 16 residues. From germline, CDR1 is MNHNS and CDR2 SASEGT. The CDR3 bases are TGTGCCATCAGGCCGCCGGGACAGGGGGCGTGGGCTGAAGCTTTCTTT. Its translation is CAIRPPGQGAWAEAFF.

This clonotype was counted at least ten times. The chain carries TRBV4-1 and TRBJ1-2, with D possibly matching TRBD1 (6 bases). The CDR3 has 13 amino acids. Germline assignment: CDR1 MGHRA and CDR2 YSYEKL. Trimming cost V 4 bases and J 8 bases, with 14 bases left between them. CDR3 loop: CASSLNEGDGYTF. The CDR3 nucleotides read TGCGCCAGCAGCCTTAACGAGGGGGACGGCTACACCTTC.

The chain uses TRBV5-6 and TRBJ1-5; D gene ambiguous. The CDR3 sequence is 14 residues long. Germline values: CDR1 SGHDT, CDR2 YYEEEE. Trimming shortened V by 4 bases and J by 0 bases, and 8 bases separated the two germline ends. The CDR3 DNA follows: TGTGCCAGCAGCCGCGGCAATAGCAATCAGCCCCAGCATTTT. This gives the protein CASSRGNSNQPQHF.

The rearrangement links TRBV11-3 to TRBJ1-1, with D unclear. Trimming removed 5 bases at V and 4 bases at J, with 11 bases between. CDR3 length equals 13 residues. The germline V gene encodes CDR1 SGHNT and CDR2 YENEEA. CDR3 DNA sequence: TGTGCCAGCAGCCTGCCTTCGAGCACTGAAGCTTTCTTT. Its protein is CASSLPSSTEAFF.

This chain links TRBV20-1 with TRBJ1-6; the match to TRBD1 covers 8 bases. In germline, CDR1 is DFQATT, CDR2 SNEGSKA (reference sequence). With 4 bases clipped from V and 8 bases from J, the junction kept 7 bases outside the gene matches. The CDR3 extends over 14 amino acids. In nucleotides, the CDR3 is TGCAGTGCTACTTGGACAGGGACGGATTCACCCCTCCACTTT. Protein sequence: CSATWTGTDSPLHF.

V gene TRBV7-9 combines with J gene TRBJ2-7; D may be TRBD2 (5 bases). Germline CDR1 and CDR2: SEHNR and FQNEAQ (reference sequence). This CDR3 is built from 13 residues. The ends were cut back, 5 bases at V and 2 bases at J, with 10 bases in the middle. The CDR3 loop reads CASSGWGAYEQYF. CDR3 sequence (DNA): TGTGCCAGCAGCGGCTGGGGAGCCTACGAGCAGTACTTC.

This chain joins TRBV20-1 and TRBJ1-2; 7 positions match TRBD1. The V gene end was trimmed by 1 base and the J gene end by 6 bases; junction bases not matched to a gene: 14. The V gene's germline CDR1 is DFQATT and CDR2 SNEGSKA (reference sequence). There are 16 residues in the CDR3. In nucleotides, the CDR3 is TGCAGTGCTAGAGTCCCGGGACAGTCCCCTCGGGATGGCTACACCTTC. Amino acids: CSARVPGQSPRDGYTF.

Worth noting for this clonotype: A single base separates this from a much larger clone, so it may be a read error. The CDR3 carries no conserved terminal phenylalanine or tryptophan, so it likely arises from a read error. It is unclear where the CDR3 begins or ends on the DNA, so no DNA is shown, and the CDR3 is as TCRdb lists it. Here the CDR3 reads CSATRDYRLWL. The chain combines TRBV20-1 with TRBJ2-7; no check of the table's D call, TRBD2, against the DNA was made. Germline assignment: CDR1 DFQATT and CDR2 SNEGSKA (reference sequence). The CDR3 is made up of 11 amino acids, end residues included.

This clonotype was detected ten times or more. The chain has TRBV5-1 and TRBJ2-7, with 10 bases that match TRBD1. Trimming removed 3 bases from V and 4 bases from J; junction bases left unmatched: 4. Germline V gene lookup returns CDR1 SGHRS and CDR2 YFSETQ. This CDR3 contains 14 residues. CDR3 residues: CASSSTGGQYEQYF. The CDR3 nucleotides read TGCGCCAGCAGCTCGACAGGGGGCCAATACGAGCAGTACTTC.

In its sample, this clonotype was seen many times. The chain combines TRBV10-3 with TRBJ1-5; D is ambiguous. Trimming took off 0 bases at V and 1 base at J, with 7 bases between the two ends. The germline gives CDR1 ENHRY, CDR2 SYGVKD. The CDR3 has 15 amino acids. The chain's CDR3 is CAISESPSSNQPQHF. The CDR3 DNA reads as TGTGCCATCAGTGAGTCCCCCTCCAGCAATCAGCCCCAGCATTTT.

The chain combines TRBV5-1 with TRBJ2-5; TRBD2 matches at 14 bases. The trim removed 1 base at V and 4 bases at J, leaving 9 bases unmatched. There are 18 residues in the CDR3. Germline V gene sequence: CDR1 SGHRS, CDR2 YFSETQ. CDR3 in amino acids: CASSLTGTSGRLRETQYF. For the CDR3, the DNA is TGCGCCAGCAGCTTGACCGGGACTAGCGGGAGACTTCGAGAGACCCAGTACTTC.

At least ten counts were recorded for this clonotype. This chain links TRBV6-1 with TRBJ1-2; tentative D call: TRBD1 (5 bases). With 2 bases removed from V and 1 base from J, the gap between germline ends came to 11 bases. The length of the CDR3 is 15 residues. Germline V gives CDR1 MNHNS, CDR2 SASEGT. In DNA, the CDR3 is TGTGCCAGCAGTGAAATTTGGGACGATAACTATGGCTACACCTTC. It codes for CASSEIWDDNYGYTF.

This clonotype was seen only a few times. The chain carries TRBV30 and TRBJ1-5, with D perhaps TRBD1 (5 bases). The germline CDR1 and CDR2 sequences are GTSNPN and SVGIG (reference sequence). The V and J ends lost 0 bases and 6 bases respectively, with 12 bases between them. The CDR3 runs to 14 residues. The CDR3 is CAWSVKGRSQPQHF. For the CDR3, the DNA is TGTGCCTGGAGTGTAAAGGGGAGGAGTCAGCCCCAGCATTTT.

This chain links TRBV7-9 with TRBJ1-1; D is ambiguous. The CDR3 totals 13 residues. Germline V gene lookup returns CDR1 SEHNR and CDR2 FQNEAQ (reference sequence). V lost 1 base to trimming and J lost 3 bases, with 6 bases between them. CDR3 residues: CASSLGPDTEAFF. CDR3 coding DNA: TGTGCCAGCAGCTTAGGGCCGGACACTGAAGCTTTCTTT.

Many counts were recorded for this clonotype. The chain is built from TRBV2 and TRBJ2-3, with D possibly being TRBD1 (5 bases). Per the germline V gene, CDR1 is SNHLY and CDR2 is FYNNEI. The CDR3 extends over 14 amino acids. Trimming took 6 bases from V and 4 from J, leaving 14 bases between them. In DNA form, the CDR3 reads TGTGCCAGCAGGGCCAGGGAAGGTGCAGATACGCAGTATTTT. This sequence encodes CASRAREGADTQYF.

This clonotype has a count of ten or more. The chain has TRBV7-3 and TRBJ2-3; 14 positions agree with TRBD2. J gave up 6 bases and V 3 bases, and 11 bases lay outside the gene matches. Germline CDR1 reads SGHTA; CDR2 reads FQGTGA. This CDR3 is built from 18 residues. The CDR3, as DNA: TGTGCCAGCAGCTTGACTAGCGGGGGGGCCGGGAACTCTGATACGCAGTATTTT. It encodes CASSLTSGGAGNSDTQYF.

The chain employs TRBV3-1 and TRBJ1-1; D is undetermined. The CDR3 loop spans 13 amino acids. Between the trimmed V and J ends, which lost 4 bases and 4 bases, there was a span of 10 bases. CDR1 is LGHDT and CDR2 is YNNKEL in the germline V gene (reference sequence). The CDR3 reads CASSPRHSTEAFF. In DNA, the CDR3 is TGTGCCAGCAGCCCCCGCCACTCCACTGAAGCTTTCTTT. The entire variable domain, with the rest obtained from reference TRBV3-1 and TRBJ1-1, is as follows: DTAVSQTPKYLVTQMGNDKSIKCEQNLGHDTMYWYKQDSKKFLKIMFSYNNKELIINETVPNRFSPKSPDKAHLNLHINSLELGDSAVYFCASSPRHSTEAFFGQGTRLTVV.